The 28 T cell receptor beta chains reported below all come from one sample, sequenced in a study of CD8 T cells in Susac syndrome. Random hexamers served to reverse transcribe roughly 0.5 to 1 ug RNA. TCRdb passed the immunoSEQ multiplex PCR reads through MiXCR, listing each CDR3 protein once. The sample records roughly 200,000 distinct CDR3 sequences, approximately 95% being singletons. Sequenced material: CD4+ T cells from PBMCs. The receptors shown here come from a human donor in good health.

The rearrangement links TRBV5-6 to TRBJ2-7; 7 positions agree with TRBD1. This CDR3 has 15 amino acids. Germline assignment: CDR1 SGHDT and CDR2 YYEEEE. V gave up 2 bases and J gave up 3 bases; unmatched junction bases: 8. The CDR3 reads CASSFPPGQSYEQYF. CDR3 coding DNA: TGTGCCAGCAGCTTCCCCCCGGGACAGAGCTACGAGCAGTACTTC. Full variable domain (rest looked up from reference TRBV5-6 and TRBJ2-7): DAGVTQSPTHLIKTRGQQVTLRCSPKSGHDTVSWYQQALGQGPQFIFQYYEEEERQRGNFPDRFSGHQFPNYSSELNVNALLLGDSALYLCASSFPPGQSYEQYFGPGTRLTVT.

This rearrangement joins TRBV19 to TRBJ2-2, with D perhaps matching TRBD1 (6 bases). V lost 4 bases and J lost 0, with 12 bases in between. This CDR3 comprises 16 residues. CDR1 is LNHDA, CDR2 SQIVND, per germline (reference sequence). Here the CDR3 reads CASSTHRVSNTGELFF. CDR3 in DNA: TGTGCCAGTAGTACGCACAGGGTCTCGAACACCGGGGAGCTGTTTTTT.

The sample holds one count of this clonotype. As DNA, the CDR3 is TGCGCCAGCAGCCAAGCGCCCGGGGCTGGAAACACCATATATTTT. Its protein is CASSQAPGAGNTIYF. V and J are TRBV4-3 and TRBJ1-3; unclear D gene. The CDR3 totals 15 residues. V lost 1 base, J lost 2 bases, and 9 bases lay in between. Germline V gene lookup returns CDR1 LGHNA and CDR2 YSLEER.

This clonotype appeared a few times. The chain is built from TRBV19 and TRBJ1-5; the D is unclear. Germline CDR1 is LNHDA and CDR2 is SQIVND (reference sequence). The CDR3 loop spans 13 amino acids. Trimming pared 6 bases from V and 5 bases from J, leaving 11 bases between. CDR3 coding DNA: TGTGCCAGTAGCCCGCAGAAAGATCAGCCCCAGCATTTT. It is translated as CASSPQKDQPQHF.

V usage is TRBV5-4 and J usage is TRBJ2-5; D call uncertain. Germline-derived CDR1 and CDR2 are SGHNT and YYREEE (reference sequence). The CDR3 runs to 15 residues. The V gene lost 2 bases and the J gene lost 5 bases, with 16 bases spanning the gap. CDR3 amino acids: CASSFRLSTRETQYF. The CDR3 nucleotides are TGTGCCAGCAGCTTTCGGCTGTCTACGAGGGAGACCCAGTACTTC.

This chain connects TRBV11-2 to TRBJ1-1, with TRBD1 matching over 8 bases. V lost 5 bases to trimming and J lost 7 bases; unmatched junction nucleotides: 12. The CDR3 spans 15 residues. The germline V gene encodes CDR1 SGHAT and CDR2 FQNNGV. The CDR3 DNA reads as TGTGCCAGCAGCACGATGGGCAGGGGGCGAAGTGAAGCTTTCTTT. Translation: CASSTMGRGRSEAFF.

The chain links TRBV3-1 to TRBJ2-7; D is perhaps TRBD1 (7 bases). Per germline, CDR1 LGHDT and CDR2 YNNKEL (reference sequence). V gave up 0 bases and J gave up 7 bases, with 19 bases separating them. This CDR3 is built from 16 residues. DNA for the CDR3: TGTGCCAGCAGCCAAGAAGGCGGGACAGTCCTCGGAGAGCAGTACTTC. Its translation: CASSQEGGTVLGEQYF.

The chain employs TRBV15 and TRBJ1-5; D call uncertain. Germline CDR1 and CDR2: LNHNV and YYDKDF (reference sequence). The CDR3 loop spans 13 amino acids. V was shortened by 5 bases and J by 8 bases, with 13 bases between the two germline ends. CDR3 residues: CATSLDGVKPQHF. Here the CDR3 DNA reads TGTGCCACCAGCCTAGACGGCGTGAAGCCCCAGCATTTT.

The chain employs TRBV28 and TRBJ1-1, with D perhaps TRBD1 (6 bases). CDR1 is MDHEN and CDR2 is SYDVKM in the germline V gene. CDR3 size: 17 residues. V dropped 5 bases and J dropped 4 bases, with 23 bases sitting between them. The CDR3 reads CASSTRDTSRGGTEAFF. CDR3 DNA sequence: TGTGCCAGCAGTACAAGGGACACCTCCCGCGGGGGCACTGAAGCTTTCTTT.

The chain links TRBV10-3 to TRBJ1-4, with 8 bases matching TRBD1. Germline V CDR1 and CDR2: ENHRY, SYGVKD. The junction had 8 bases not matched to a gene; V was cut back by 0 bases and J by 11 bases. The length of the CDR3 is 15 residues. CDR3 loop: CAISESTGVPSKLFF. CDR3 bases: TGTGCCATCAGTGAGTCGACAGGGGTTCCCTCGAAACTGTTTTTT.

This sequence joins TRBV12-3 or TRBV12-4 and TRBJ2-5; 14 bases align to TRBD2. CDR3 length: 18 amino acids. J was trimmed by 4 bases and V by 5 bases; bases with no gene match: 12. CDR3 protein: CASSPQTSGGAFAETQYF. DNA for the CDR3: TGTGCCAGCAGTCCCCAGACTAGCGGGGGGGCCTTTGCAGAGACCCAGTACTTC.

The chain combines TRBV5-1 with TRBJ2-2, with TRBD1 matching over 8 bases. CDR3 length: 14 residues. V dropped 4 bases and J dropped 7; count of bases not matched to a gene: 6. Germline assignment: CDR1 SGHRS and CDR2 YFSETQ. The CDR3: CASSERTGIGELFF. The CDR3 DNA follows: TGCGCCAGCAGCGAAAGGACAGGGATCGGGGAGCTGTTTTTT.

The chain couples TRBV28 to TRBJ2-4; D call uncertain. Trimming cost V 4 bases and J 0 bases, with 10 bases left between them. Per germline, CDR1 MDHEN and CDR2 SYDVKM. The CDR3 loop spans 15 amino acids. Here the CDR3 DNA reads TGTGCCAGCAGTTATCCAGCCCTAGCCAAAAACATTCAGTACTTC. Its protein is CASSYPALAKNIQYF.

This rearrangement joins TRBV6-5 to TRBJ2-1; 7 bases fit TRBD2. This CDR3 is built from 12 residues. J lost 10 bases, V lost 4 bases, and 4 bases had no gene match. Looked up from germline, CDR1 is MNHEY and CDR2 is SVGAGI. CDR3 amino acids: CASSLAGLEQFF. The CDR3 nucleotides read TGTGCCAGCAGTTTAGCGGGTCTGGAGCAGTTCTTC.

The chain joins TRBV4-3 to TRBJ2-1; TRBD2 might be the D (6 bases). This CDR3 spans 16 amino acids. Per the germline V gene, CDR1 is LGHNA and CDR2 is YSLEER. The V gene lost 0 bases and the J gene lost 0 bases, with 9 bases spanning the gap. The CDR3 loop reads CASSQDWGVSYNEQFF. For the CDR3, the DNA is TGCGCCAGCAGCCAAGATTGGGGGGTCTCCTACAATGAGCAGTTCTTC.

The CDR3 region is CASSEIGQNYGYTF. CDR3 nucleotides: TGTGCCAGCAGTGAAATAGGACAGAACTATGGCTACACCTTC. J is TRBJ1-2 and V is TRBV6-1; a weak D match, TRBD1 (6 bases). The CDR3 runs to 14 residues. Germline CDR1 and CDR2: MNHNS and SASEGT. Trimming removed 2 bases at V and 2 bases at J, with 9 bases between.

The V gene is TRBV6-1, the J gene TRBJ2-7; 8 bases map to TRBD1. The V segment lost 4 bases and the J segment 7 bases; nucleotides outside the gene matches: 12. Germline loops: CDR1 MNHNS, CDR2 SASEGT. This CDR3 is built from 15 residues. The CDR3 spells CASSVGTGPTREQYF. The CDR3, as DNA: TGTGCCAGCAGTGTAGGGACAGGTCCGACGCGAGAGCAGTACTTC.

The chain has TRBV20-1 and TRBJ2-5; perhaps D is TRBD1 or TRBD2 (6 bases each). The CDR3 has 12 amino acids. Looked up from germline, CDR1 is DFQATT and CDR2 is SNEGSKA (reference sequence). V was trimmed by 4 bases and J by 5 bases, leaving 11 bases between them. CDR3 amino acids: CSAIGGLETQYF. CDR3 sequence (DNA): TGCAGTGCTATCGGGGGCCTGGAGACCCAGTACTTC.

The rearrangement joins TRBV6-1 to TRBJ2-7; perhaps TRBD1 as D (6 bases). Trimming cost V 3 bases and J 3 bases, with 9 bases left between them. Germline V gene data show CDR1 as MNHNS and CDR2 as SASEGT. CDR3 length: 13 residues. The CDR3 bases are TGTGCCAGCAGTGACTCAGGGGTCTACGAGCAGTACTTC. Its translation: CASSDSGVYEQYF.

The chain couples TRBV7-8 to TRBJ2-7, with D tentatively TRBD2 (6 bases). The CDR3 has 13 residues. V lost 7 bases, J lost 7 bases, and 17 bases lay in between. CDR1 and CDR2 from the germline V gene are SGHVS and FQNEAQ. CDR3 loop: CASTGGSGSEQYF. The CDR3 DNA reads TGTGCCAGCACTGGGGGGTCGGGTAGTGAGCAGTACTTC.

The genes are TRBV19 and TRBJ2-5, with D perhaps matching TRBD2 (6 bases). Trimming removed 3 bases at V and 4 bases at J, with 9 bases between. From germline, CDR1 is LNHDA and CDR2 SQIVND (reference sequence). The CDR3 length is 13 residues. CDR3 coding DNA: TGTGCCAGTAGTATCGGGCGGGGAGAGACCCAGTACTTC. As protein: CASSIGRGETQYF.

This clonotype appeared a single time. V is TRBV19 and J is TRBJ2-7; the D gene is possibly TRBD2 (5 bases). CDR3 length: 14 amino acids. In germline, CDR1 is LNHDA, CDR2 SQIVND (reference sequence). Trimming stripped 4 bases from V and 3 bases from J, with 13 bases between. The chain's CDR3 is CASSTEDAGYEQYF. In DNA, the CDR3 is TGTGCCAGTAGTACAGAGGACGCGGGCTACGAGCAGTACTTC.

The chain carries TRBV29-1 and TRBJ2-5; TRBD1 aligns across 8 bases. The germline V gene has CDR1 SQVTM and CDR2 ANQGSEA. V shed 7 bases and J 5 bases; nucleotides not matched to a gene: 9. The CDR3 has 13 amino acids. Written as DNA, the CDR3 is TGCAGCGGCAGGGGGCGTTTTGCCGAGACCCAGTACTTC. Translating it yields CSGRGRFAETQYF. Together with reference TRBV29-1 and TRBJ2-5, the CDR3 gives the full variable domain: SAVISQKPSRDICQRGTSLTIQCQVDSQVTMMFWYRQQPGQSLTLIATANQGSEATYESGFVIDKFPISRPNLTFSTLTVSNMSPEDSSIYLCSGRGRFAETQYFGPGTRLLVL.

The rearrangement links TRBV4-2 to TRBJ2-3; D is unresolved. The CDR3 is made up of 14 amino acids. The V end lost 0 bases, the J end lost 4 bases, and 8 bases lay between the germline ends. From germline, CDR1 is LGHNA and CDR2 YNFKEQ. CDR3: CASSQDAQADTQYF. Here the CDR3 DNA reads TGTGCCAGCAGCCAAGACGCGCAGGCAGATACGCAGTATTTT.

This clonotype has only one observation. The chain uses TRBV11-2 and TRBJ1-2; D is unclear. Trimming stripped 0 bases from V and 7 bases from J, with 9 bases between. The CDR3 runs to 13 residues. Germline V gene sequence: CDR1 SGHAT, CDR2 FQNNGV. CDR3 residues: CASSLDRSSGYTF. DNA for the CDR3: TGTGCCAGCAGCTTAGATCGCTCGAGTGGCTACACCTTC.

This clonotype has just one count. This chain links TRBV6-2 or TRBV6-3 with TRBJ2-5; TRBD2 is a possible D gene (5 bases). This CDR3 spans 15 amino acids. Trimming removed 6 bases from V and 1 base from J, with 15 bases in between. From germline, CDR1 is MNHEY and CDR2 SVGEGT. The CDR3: CASRTLKGVQETQYF. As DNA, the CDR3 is TGTGCCAGCAGGACGTTAAAGGGAGTCCAAGAGACCCAGTACTTC.

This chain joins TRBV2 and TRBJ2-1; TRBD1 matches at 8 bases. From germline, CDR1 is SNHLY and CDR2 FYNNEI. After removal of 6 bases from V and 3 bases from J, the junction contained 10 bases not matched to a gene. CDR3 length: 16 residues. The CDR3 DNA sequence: TGTGCCAGCAGATTAAGCCGGGACAGGCACTACAATGAGCAGTTCTTC. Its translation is CASRLSRDRHYNEQFF.

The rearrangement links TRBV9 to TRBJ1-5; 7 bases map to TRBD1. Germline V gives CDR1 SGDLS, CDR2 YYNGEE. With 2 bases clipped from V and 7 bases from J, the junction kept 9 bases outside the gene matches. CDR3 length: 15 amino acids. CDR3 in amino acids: CASSVGTAPGQPQHF. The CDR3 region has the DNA TGTGCCAGCAGCGTCGGGACAGCCCCTGGGCAGCCCCAGCATTTT. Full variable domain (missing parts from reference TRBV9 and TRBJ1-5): DSGVTQTPKHLITATGQRVTLRCSPRSGDLSVYWYQQSLDQGLQFLIQYYNGEERAKGNILERFSAQQFPDLHSELNLSSLELGDSALYFCASSVGTAPGQPQHFGDGTRLSIL.